The 20 T cell receptor beta chains reported below all come from one sample, sequenced in a study of blood T cell repertoires in COVID-19. TCRdb's table, derived via immunoSEQ multiplex PCR, lists solely in-frame clones and lacks some. Of 80,000 to 100,000 clones in the sample, almost 90% were seen once. Material: peripheral blood. Receptor source: a human donor with active COVID-19. The donor label of this sample is uncertain.

The V call is TRBV7-9, the J call TRBJ2-7; 7 nucleotides line up with TRBD1. CDR1 SEHNR and CDR2 FQNEAQ come from the germline V gene (reference sequence). This CDR3 comprises 13 residues. V was pared by 2 bases and J by 4 bases, with 2 bases of the junction left unmatched. The CDR3 DNA follows: TGTGCCAGCAGCTTAATGGGACAGTACGAGCAGTACTTC. This translates into CASSLMGQYEQYF.

The table lists this clone with a few counts. The chain couples TRBV7-2 to TRBJ2-7; TRBD2 matches 12 bases. This CDR3 contains 17 residues. In germline, CDR1 is SGHTA, CDR2 FQGNSA. Trimming cost V 2 bases and J 1 base; bases outside gene matches: 6. DNA for the CDR3: TGTGCCAGCAGCTTATCTAGCGGGGGGGTAGGGTCCTACGAGCAGTACTTC. Translating gives CASSLSSGGVGSYEQYF. Using reference TRBV7-2 and TRBJ2-7 for the parts outside the CDR3, the full variable domain is GAGVSQSPSNKVTEKGKDVELRCDPISGHTALYWYRQSLGQGLEFLIYFQGNSAPDKSGLPSDRFSAERTGGSVSTLTIQRTQQEDSAVYLCASSLSSGGVGSYEQYFGPGTRLTVT.

The chain recombines TRBV9 with TRBJ2-7; 10 nucleotides agree with TRBD2. V was pared by 0 bases and J by 7 bases, with 7 bases of the junction left unmatched. There are 15 residues in the CDR3. From germline, CDR1 is SGDLS and CDR2 YYNGEE. This chain's CDR3 is CASSVGSGGAGEQYF. DNA of the CDR3: TGTGCCAGCAGCGTAGGAAGCGGGGGGGCTGGTGAGCAGTACTTC.

The chain has TRBV7-9 and TRBJ1-4, with D possibly TRBD1 on 5 matching bases. Germline CDR1 is SEHNR and CDR2 is FQNEAQ (reference sequence). Trimming took 1 base from V and 8 from J, leaving 14 bases between them. The CDR3 totals 15 residues. In nucleotides, the CDR3 is TGTGCCAGCAGCTTAGGGACATTAAGGTCCGAAAAACTGTTTTTT. This translates into CASSLGTLRSEKLFF.

The rearrangement links TRBV28 to TRBJ2-5; 8 positions match TRBD2. The germline V gene encodes CDR1 MDHEN and CDR2 SYDVKM. The CDR3 has 14 amino acids. V trimming: 6 bases; J trimming: 2 bases; junction bases outside the gene matches: 5. The CDR3 region is CASRSGGQQETQYF. As DNA, the CDR3 is TGTGCCAGCAGGAGCGGGGGCCAACAAGAGACCCAGTACTTC. Full variable domain (rest looked up from reference TRBV28 and TRBJ2-5): DVKVTQSSRYLVKRTGEKVFLECVQDMDHENMFWYRQDPGLGLRLIYFSYDVKMKEKGDIPEGYSVSREKKERFSLILESASTNQTSMYLCASRSGGQQETQYFGPGTRLLVL.

The gene calls are TRBV7-2 and TRBJ2-5; TRBD2 agrees at 8 bases. The germline gives CDR1 SGHTA, CDR2 FQGNSA. The V segment lost 2 bases and the J segment 5 bases; nucleotides outside the gene matches: 7. This CDR3 has 15 amino acids. The CDR3 DNA is TGTGCCAGCAGCTTACACGGGGGGGCCGCGGAGACCCAGTACTTC. As protein: CASSLHGGAAETQYF.

V usage is TRBV30 and J usage is TRBJ1-4, with D hard to call. V lost 1 base and J lost 4, with 10 bases in between. The germline V gene has CDR1 GTSNPN and CDR2 SVGIG (reference sequence). This CDR3 contains 14 residues. The CDR3 reads CAWSGHGINEKLFF. Here the CDR3 DNA reads TGTGCCTGGAGTGGACACGGCATTAATGAAAAACTGTTTTTT.

The chain employs TRBV13 and TRBJ2-7; D not resolved. The germline CDR1 and CDR2 sequences are PRHDT and FYEKMQ (reference sequence). Trimming shortened V by 1 base and J by 3 bases, and 4 bases separated the two germline ends. The CDR3 is 12 residues long. The CDR3 DNA is TGTGCCAGCAGCTTAGACGGCTACGAGCAGTACTTC. Encoded protein: CASSLDGYEQYF.

This clone was seen once. The V call is TRBV6-8, the J call TRBJ1-5; tentatively, D is TRBD1 (6 bases). The germline V gene has CDR1 MNHGY and CDR2 SAAAGT. V shed 5 bases and J shed 2 bases, with 22 bases lying between them. The CDR3 spans 18 residues. As DNA, the CDR3 is TGTGCCAGCAGTCTATACAGGGAATGGTGTGTAGGCAATCAGCCCCAGCATTTT. Translating it yields CASSLYREWCVGNQPQHF.

The CDR3 loop is CASSYGQTTEAFF. The CDR3 DNA reads TGTGCCAGCAGTTACGGGCAGACCACTGAAGCTTTCTTT. The chain couples TRBV6-5 to TRBJ1-1; no reliable D call. In germline, CDR1 is MNHEY, CDR2 SVGAGI. CDR3 size: 13 residues. V was trimmed by 2 bases and J by 4 bases, leaving 8 bases between them.

This chain links TRBV29-1 with TRBJ1-1, with 9 bases lining up with TRBD1. The length of the CDR3 is 14 residues. CDR1 is SQVTM and CDR2 is ANQGSEA in the germline V gene. J was trimmed by 5 bases and V by 5 bases; bases with no gene match: 9. CDR3 region: CSVPQSGTGTEAFF. The CDR3 region has the DNA TGCAGCGTTCCGCAGTCCGGGACAGGGACTGAAGCTTTCTTT.

J is TRBJ1-1 and V is TRBV5-1; tentative D call: TRBD1 (6 bases). The germline V gene encodes CDR1 SGHRS and CDR2 YFSETQ. V was trimmed by 0 bases and J by 1 base, leaving 10 bases between them. The CDR3 spans 15 residues. CDR3: CASSLGLGANTEAFF. CDR3 coding DNA: TGCGCCAGCAGCTTGGGACTGGGGGCGAACACTGAAGCTTTCTTT.

The chain links TRBV12-5 to TRBJ2-5; 8 bases line up with TRBD2. Germline-derived CDR1 and CDR2 are LGHNT and FRNRAP. With V trimmed by 6 bases and J by 4 bases, 4 bases remained unmatched. CDR3 length equals 13 residues. This CDR3 is CASGSGGAETQYF. As DNA, the CDR3 is TGTGCTAGTGGGTCCGGGGGGGCAGAGACCCAGTACTTC.

This chain connects TRBV6-5 to TRBJ1-2, with D possibly being TRBD1 (6 bases). V lost 0 bases and J lost 8, with 16 bases in between. The CDR3 runs 15 residues. CDR1 is MNHEY and CDR2 is SVGAGI in the germline V gene. CDR3 in amino acids: CASSYSRQGIGGYTF. The CDR3 region has the DNA TGTGCCAGCAGTTACTCGAGGCAGGGGATCGGAGGCTACACCTTC.

In this sample, this clone turned up once. The CDR3 DNA is TGTGCCAGTAGTCTTTGGACAGGGGTGAACACTGAAGCTTTCTTT. This sequence encodes CASSLWTGVNTEAFF. V usage is TRBV19 and J usage is TRBJ1-1; TRBD1 agrees at 9 bases. The J segment lost 0 bases and the V segment lost 5 bases, leaving 4 bases of the junction unmatched. The CDR3 is 15 residues long. Germline V gene data show CDR1 as LNHDA and CDR2 as SQIVND (reference sequence).

This chain uses TRBV29-1 with TRBJ1-4; weak D call: TRBD1 (6 bases). CDR1 is SQVTM, CDR2 ANQGSEA, per germline. The V end lost 6 bases, the J end lost 0 bases, and 14 bases lay between the germline ends. This CDR3 contains 15 residues. The CDR3, as DNA: TGCAGCGTCAAAAAGGACAGTACAACTAATGAAAAACTGTTTTTT. Translated, it gives CSVKKDSTTNEKLFF.

The chain carries TRBV6-2 or TRBV6-3 and TRBJ2-2; TRBD2 matches at 11 bases. Trimming removed 2 bases from V and 2 bases from J; junction bases left unmatched: 10. The CDR3 consists of 19 residues. Germline V CDR1 and CDR2: MNHEY, SVGEGT. The CDR3 loop is CASSYPQGSGGVNTGELFF. The CDR3 DNA sequence: TGTGCCAGCAGTTACCCCCAGGGTAGCGGGGGGGTAAACACCGGGGAGCTGTTTTTT.

The chain uses TRBV2 and TRBJ2-1, with D possibly being TRBD2 (6 bases). Trimming took 8 bases from V and 6 from J, leaving 14 bases between them. The CDR3 runs to 13 residues. CDR1 and CDR2 (germline): SNHLY, FYNNEI. CDR3: CASGLLRFNEQFF. CDR3 sequence (DNA): TGTGCCAGCGGACTACTGAGGTTCAATGAGCAGTTCTTC.

The V and J genes are TRBV12-5 and TRBJ2-4; 9 bases are shared with TRBD1. Trimming at V came to 3 bases and at J to 0 bases, leaving 15 bases not matched to a gene. The CDR3 sequence is 20 residues long. The V gene's germline CDR1 is LGHNT and CDR2 FRNRAP. In nucleotides, the CDR3 is TGTGCTAGTGGTTTCGTCAACGGGGACAGGGTTGCCTCAGCCAAAAACATTCAGTACTTC. Encoded protein: CASGFVNGDRVASAKNIQYF. Filled out from reference TRBV12-5 and TRBJ2-4, the complete variable domain reads DARVTQTPRHKVTEMGQEVTMRCQPILGHNTVFWYRQTMMQGLELLAYFRNRAPLDDSGMPKDRFSAEMPDATLATLKIQPSEPRDSAVYFCASGFVNGDRVASAKNIQYFGAGTRLSVL.

The chain recombines TRBV11-2 with TRBJ2-7; TRBD1 is a possible D gene (5 bases). The CDR3 consists of 12 residues. Germline V gives CDR1 SGHAT, CDR2 FQNNGV. V was shortened by 3 bases and J by 5 bases, with 8 bases between the two germline ends. The CDR3 nucleotides are TGTGCCAGCAGCTTGAAAGGGGACGAGCAGTACTTC. It encodes CASSLKGDEQYF. The full variable domain, completed using reference TRBV11-2 and TRBJ2-7, is EAGVAQSPRYKIIEKRQSVAFWCNPISGHATLYWYQQILGQGPKLLIQFQNNGVVDDSQLPKDRFSAERLKGVDSTLKIQPAKLEDSAVYLCASSLKGDEQYFGPGTRLTVT.